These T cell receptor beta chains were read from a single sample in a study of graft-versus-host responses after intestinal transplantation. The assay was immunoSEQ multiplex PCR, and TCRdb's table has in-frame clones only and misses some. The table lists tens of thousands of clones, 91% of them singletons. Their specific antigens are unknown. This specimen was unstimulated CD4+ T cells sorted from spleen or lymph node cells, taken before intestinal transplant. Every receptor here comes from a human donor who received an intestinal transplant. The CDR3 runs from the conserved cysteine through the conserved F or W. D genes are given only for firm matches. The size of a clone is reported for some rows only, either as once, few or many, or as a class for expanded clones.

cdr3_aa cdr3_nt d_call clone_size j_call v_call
CASSRGGGGYF TGTGCCAGCAGCCGGGGGGGCGGGGGGTACTTC TRBD2 . TRBJ2-4 TRBV6-6
CASSVRPRGDEKLFF TGTGCCAGCAGCGTCAGGCCGCGGGGGGATGAAAAACTGTTTTTT . . TRBJ1-4 TRBV9
CASSLVGNTIYF TGTGCCAGCAGCTTAGTAGGAAACACCATATATTTT . . TRBJ1-3 TRBV7-2
CASGSPGLAVYEQYF TGCGCCAGCGGCAGTCCGGGACTAGCGGTCTACGAGCAGTACTTC TRBD2 . TRBJ2-7 TRBV5-1
CAWSSTPGYEQYF TGTGCCTGGAGTTCCACTCCCGGGTACGAGCAGTACTTC . . TRBJ2-7 TRBV30
CASSLGQEWYNEQFF TGTGCCAGCAGCTTGGGACAGGAATGGTACAATGAGCAGTTCTTC TRBD1 . TRBJ2-1 TRBV7-9
CSVVRGDTEAFF TGCAGCGTTGTCAGGGGGGACACTGAAGCTTTCTTT TRBD1 . TRBJ1-1 TRBV29-1
CAWSVLYGDTQYF TGTGCCTGGAGTGTCTTATACGGAGATACGCAGTATTTT . . TRBJ2-3 TRBV30
CASTRGRLPDTQYF TGTGCCAGTACGCGGGGGAGATTGCCAGATACGCAGTATTTT TRBD2 few TRBJ2-3 TRBV19
CASSVGQGSIGYTF TGCGCCAGTTCTGTGGGACAGGGCTCGATCGGCTACACCTTC TRBD1 . TRBJ1-2 TRBV5-1
CATSRDQGGGTSYEQYF TGTGCCACCAGCAGAGATCAAGGCGGGGGGACCTCCTACGAGCAGTACTTC TRBD2 . TRBJ2-7 TRBV15
CASSDLQGGNQPQHF TGTGCCAGCAGTGACCTACAGGGAGGCAATCAGCCCCAGCATTTT . . TRBJ1-5 TRBV6-4
CAWSKGAANTGELFF TGTGCCTGGAGTAAGGGGGCGGCGAACACCGGGGAGCTGTTTTTT TRBD1 . TRBJ2-2 TRBV30
CASSSGLATDTQYF TGTGCCAGCAGCTCCGGACTAGCCACAGATACGCAGTATTTT TRBD2 once TRBJ2-3 TRBV5-6
CASSGQGAHYEQYF TGTGCCAGTAGTGGACAGGGGGCTCACTACGAGCAGTACTTC TRBD1 once TRBJ2-7 TRBV19
CSVARGAGESTDTQYF TGCAGCGTTGCCAGGGGAGCGGGGGAAAGCACAGATACGCAGTATTTT TRBD2 . TRBJ2-3 TRBV29-1
CASRRGPGDTEAFF TGCGCCAGCAGACGTGGGCCAGGGGACACTGAAGCTTTCTTT . few TRBJ1-1 TRBV4-3
CASRPTEFVDTGELFF TGTGCCAGCCGGCCGACAGAGTTTGTTGACACCGGGGAGCTGTTTTTT . once TRBJ2-2 TRBV27
CASSSSSGSRTEAFF TGTGCCAGCAGCTCATCCTCCGGGTCGAGGACTGAAGCTTTCTTT . . TRBJ1-1 TRBV7-2
CAWSQSLVYEQYF TGTGCCTGGAGTCAATCACTGGTCTACGAGCAGTACTTC . . TRBJ2-7 TRBV30
CSAATSLHEQYF TGCAGCGCCGCGACATCCCTCCACGAGCAGTACTTC . . TRBJ2-7 TRBV29-1
CASSLNRESRGYTF TGCGCCAGCAGCTTAAACAGGGAGTCCCGTGGCTACACCTTC . . TRBJ1-2 TRBV5-1
CASGTGRLTPNEQFF TGTGCTAGTGGGACAGGACGTTTAACACCCAATGAGCAGTTCTTC . . TRBJ2-1 TRBV12-5
CASSQDRDRSYEQYF TGCGCCAGCAGCCAAGATAGGGACAGATCCTACGAGCAGTACTTC TRBD1 . TRBJ2-7 TRBV4-3
CASSWRGSEQYF TGCGCCAGCAGTTGGAGGGGTTCCGAGCAGTACTTC . . TRBJ2-7 TRBV10-2
CASSPQGTGNTIYF TGTGCCAGCAGCCCACAGGGCACTGGAAACACCATATATTTT . . TRBJ1-3 TRBV6-6
CASSHSLRGRESETQYF TGCGCCAGCAGCCACTCCCTAAGGGGCAGGGAATCAGAGACCCAGTACTTC . . TRBJ2-5 TRBV4-3
CASRPGRGSGGYTF TGCGCCAGCAGGCCAGGGAGGGGATCCGGGGGCTACACCTTC . . TRBJ1-2 TRBV4-3
CASGVEDTQYF TGTGCTAGTGGTGTTGAGGATACGCAGTATTTT . . TRBJ2-3 TRBV12-5
CASNQGDTQYF TGTGCCAGCAATCAGGGGGATACGCAGTATTTT . . TRBJ2-3 TRBV7-8
CASSLFQGFSYEQYF TGTGCCAGCAGTTTATTCCAGGGATTCTCCTACGAGCAGTACTTC . . TRBJ2-7 TRBV27
CASSLGSGTGNEQYF TGTGCCAGCAGCTTAGGGTCCGGGACAGGGAACGAGCAGTACTTC TRBD1 . TRBJ2-7 TRBV7-9
CASRELLDSPLHF TGTGCCAGCAGGGAACTTTTAGATTCACCCCTCCACTTT . . TRBJ1-6 TRBV6-1
CASSFSSAGNTIYF TGTGCCAGTAGTTTTAGTTCGGCTGGAAACACCATATATTTT . . TRBJ1-3 TRBV19
CASSLSTGGSYGYTF TGTGCCAGCAGCCTATCTACAGGGGGCAGCTATGGCTACACCTTC TRBD1 . TRBJ1-2 TRBV6-6
CATSRPSFGGRGEQYF TGTGCCACCAGCAGACCTTCATTCGGCGGGAGGGGAGAGCAGTACTTC TRBD2 . TRBJ2-7 TRBV15
CSARDSRSNQPQHF TGCAGCGCCAGGGACAGCCGTAGCAATCAGCCCCAGCATTTT TRBD1 . TRBJ1-5 TRBV29-1
CASSINRANNSPLHF TGTGCCAGTAGTATAAACAGGGCCAATAATTCACCCCTCCACTTT . . TRBJ1-6 TRBV19
CASSLSGGMDSGANVLTF TGTGCCAGCAGTTTATCGGGGGGTATGGACTCTGGGGCCAACGTCCTGACTTTC . . TRBJ2-6 TRBV27
CASSDRSGQETQYF TGTGCCAGCAGTGACCGCAGCGGACAAGAGACCCAGTACTTC . . TRBJ2-5 TRBV2
CASSLDAGGYTF TGTGCCAGCAGCTTGGATGCGGGAGGCTACACCTTC . few TRBJ1-2 TRBV5-4
CASSQTVYPGEPQHF TGCGCCAGCAGTCAAACAGTGTACCCGGGGGAGCCCCAGCATTTT . . TRBJ1-5 TRBV23-1
CASSLTSGLVYGYTF TGTGCCAGCAGTTTGACTTCAGGGCTCGTCTATGGCTACACCTTC . once TRBJ1-2 TRBV28
CATSARTSGSYEQYF TGTGCCACCAGCGCTCGGACTAGCGGCTCCTACGAGCAGTACTTC TRBD2 . TRBJ2-7 TRBV15
CASSQSRTGTGYEQYF TGCGCCAGCAGCCAATCCCGGACAGGGACGGGCTACGAGCAGTACTTC TRBD1 few TRBJ2-7 TRBV4-3
CASSYRDRGGPKLFF TGTGCCAGCAGCTACCGGGACAGGGGAGGACCGAAACTGTTTTTT TRBD1 . TRBJ1-4 TRBV5-6
CSVGPGTSGYNEQFF TGCAGCGTTGGACCCGGGACTAGCGGATACAATGAGCAGTTCTTC TRBD2 . TRBJ2-1 TRBV29-1
CASSPRQGESYGYTF TGTGCCAGCAGCCCCCGACAGGGGGAATCCTATGGCTACACCTTC TRBD1 . TRBJ1-2 TRBV7-9
CASSLRFGSPKQYF TGTGCCAGCAGTTTAAGGTTTGGGAGCCCCAAGCAGTACTTC . . TRBJ2-7 TRBV27
CASSQGQGANTGELFF TGCGCCAGCAGCCAAGGGCAGGGGGCAAACACCGGGGAGCTGTTTTTT TRBD1 . TRBJ2-2 TRBV4-3
CASSTTSGGAIDTQYF TGTGCCAGCAGCACGACTAGCGGGGGGGCTATAGATACGCAGTATTTT TRBD2 once TRBJ2-3 TRBV5-4